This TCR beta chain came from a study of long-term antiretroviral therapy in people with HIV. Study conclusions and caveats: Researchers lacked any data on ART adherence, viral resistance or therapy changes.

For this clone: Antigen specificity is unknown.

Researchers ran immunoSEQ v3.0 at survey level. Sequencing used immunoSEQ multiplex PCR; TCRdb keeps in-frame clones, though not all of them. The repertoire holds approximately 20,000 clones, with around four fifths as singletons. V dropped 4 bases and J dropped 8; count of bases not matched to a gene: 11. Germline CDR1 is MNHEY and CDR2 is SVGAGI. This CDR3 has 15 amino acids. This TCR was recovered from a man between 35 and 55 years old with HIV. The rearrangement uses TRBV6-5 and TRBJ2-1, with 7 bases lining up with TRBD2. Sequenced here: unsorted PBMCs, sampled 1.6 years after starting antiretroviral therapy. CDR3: CASSSSAAGADEQFF. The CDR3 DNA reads TGTGCCAGCAGTTCCTCTGCCGCGGGAGCGGATGAGCAGTTCTTC.